A selection of T cell receptor beta chains follows, all from one sample in a study of vaccination and CD4 T cells after COVID-19. No cognate antigen is known for these TCRs. TCRdb recomputed calls from the PCR reads with MiXCR, one row per CDR3 protein. The data contain some 20,000 distinct CDR3 sequences, over 25% of them singletons. The sample comprised cultured CD4+ T cells from blood. These receptors came from a human donor with COVID-19. Each CDR3 is given with its conserved first and last residue. Each record gives: V gene, J gene, D gene, clone size, CDR3 protein, CDR3 DNA. D genes are given only for firm matches. The size entry is marked missing in some rows and otherwise reads once, few, many or a size class.

TRBV6-1	TRBJ1-4	TRBD1	.	CASSEGTENEKLFF	TGTGCCAGCAGTGAGGGGACAGAAAATGAAAAACTGTTTTTT
TRBV7-7	TRBJ2-2	.	few	CASSLSSSKTGELFF	TGTGCTAGCAGCTTGTCTAGCTCAAAGACCGGGGAGCTGTTTTTT
TRBV4-3	TRBJ1-6	.	.	CASSQAGAWGSPLHF	TGCGCCAGCAGCCAAGCTGGTGCCTGGGGTTCACCCCTCCACTTT
TRBV18	TRBJ1-2	TRBD1	.	CASSHQWTGSYGYTF	TGTGCCAGCTCACACCAATGGACAGGGAGCTATGGCTACACCTTC
TRBV25-1	TRBJ1-4	.	few	CASTQRGEKLFF	TGTGCCAGCACCCAACGGGGGGAAAAACTGTTTTTT
TRBV6-5	TRBJ1-1	TRBD1	few	CASSYGTGGLGTEAFF	TGTGCCAGCAGTTACGGGACAGGGGGCTTAGGCACTGAAGCTTTCTTT
TRBV20-1	TRBJ2-7	.	.	CSARPLVLQVYEQYF	TGCAGTGCTAGACCTCTAGTTCTTCAGGTCTACGAGCAGTACTTC
TRBV20-1	TRBJ1-4	.	.	CSVGGLANEKLFF	TGCAGTGTTGGGGGGCTCGCCAATGAAAAACTGTTTTTT
TRBV10-3	TRBJ1-1	TRBD1	.	CAISRQGVNTEAFF	TGTGCCATCAGTCGACAGGGGGTGAACACTGAAGCTTTCTTT
TRBV28	TRBJ1-2	.	few	CASSFYSGSGYGYTF	TGTGCCAGCAGTTTTTATTCGGGGTCGGGCTATGGCTACACCTTC
TRBV25-1	TRBJ1-1	.	.	CASSPHGDLKAFF	TGTGCCAGCAGTCCTCACGGGGATCTTAAGGCTTTCTTT
TRBV12-3/TRBV12-4	TRBJ1-1	.	once	CASRHTDRDTEAFF	TGTGCCAGCAGGCACACAGACAGAGACACTGAAGCTTTCTTT
TRBV6-5	TRBJ1-1	TRBD1	few	CASSYTPGGNTEAFF	TGTGCCAGCAGTTACACCCCAGGGGGAAACACTGAAGCTTTCTTT
TRBV20-1	TRBJ1-5	.	few	CSASPSGANNQPQHF	TGCAGTGCTAGTCCCTCAGGGGCAAACAATCAGCCCCAGCATTTT
TRBV7-8	TRBJ1-2	.	few	CASSLSLRYGYTF	TGTGCCAGCAGCTTGAGCCTACGCTATGGCTACACCTTC
TRBV20-1	TRBJ1-1	.	.	CSASSRTMNTEAFF	TGCAGTGCTTCCTCCAGGACGATGAACACTGAAGCTTTCTTT
TRBV5-4	TRBJ1-1	.	few	CASSKMGLLNTEAFF	TGTGCCAGCAGCAAAATGGGACTGCTGAACACTGAAGCTTTCTTT